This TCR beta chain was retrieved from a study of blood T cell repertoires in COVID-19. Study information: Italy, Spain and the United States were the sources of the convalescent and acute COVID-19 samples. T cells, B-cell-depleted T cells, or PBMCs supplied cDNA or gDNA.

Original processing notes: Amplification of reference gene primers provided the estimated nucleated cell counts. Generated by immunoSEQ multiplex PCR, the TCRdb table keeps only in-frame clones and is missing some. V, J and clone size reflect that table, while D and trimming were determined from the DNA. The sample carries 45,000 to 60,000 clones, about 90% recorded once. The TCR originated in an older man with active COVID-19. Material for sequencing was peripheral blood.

The CDR3 DNA reads TGTGCCAGCAGCTTGGCAGGGATTATGGACGAGCAGTACTTC. It is translated as CASSLAGIMDEQYF. This chain joins TRBV5-5 and TRBJ2-7; possibly TRBD1 for D (5 bases). V was clipped by 0 bases and J by 5 bases, with 12 bases between them. The CDR3 sequence is 14 residues long. Per the germline V gene, CDR1 is SGHKS and CDR2 is YYEKEE (reference sequence).